The rows below give T cell receptor beta chains drawn from one sample of a study of CD8 T cells in ankylosing spondylitis. Using its own MiXCR run on the 5' RACE reads, TCRdb lists one record per CDR3 protein. The sample records roughly 60,000 distinct CDR3 sequences, roughly 6.1% being singletons. Sequenced material: synovial fluid, either unsorted or a sorted T cell fraction (not recorded which). Receptors were obtained from a male donor with ankylosing spondylitis. Both conserved end residues are part of each CDR3. Each record gives: clone size, J gene, V gene, D gene, CDR3 protein, CDR3 DNA. The D gene is left open where the match is weak. Clone size is shown for a subset of rows, as once, few, many or a class of expanded clone.

size: many
J: TRBJ2-7
V: TRBV20-1
D: -
CDR3: CSARTSSYEQYF
DNA: TGCAGTGCTAGGACTAGCTCCTACGAGCAGTACTTC

size: few
J: TRBJ1-2
V: TRBV7-9
D: TRBD1
CDR3: CASSSAGGAGYTF
DNA: TGTGCCAGCAGCTCAGCAGGGGGGGCTGGCTACACCTTC

size: many
J: TRBJ2-1
V: TRBV5-1
D: TRBD1
CDR3: CASRLDRVGNEQFF
DNA: TGCGCCAGCCGGCTGGACAGGGTAGGCAATGAGCAGTTCTTC

size: many
J: TRBJ2-4
V: TRBV5-1
D: -
CDR3: CASSLAGAGAKNIQYF
DNA: TGCGCCAGCAGCTTAGCCGGGGCGGGGGCCAAAAACATTCAGTACTTC

size: many
J: TRBJ2-3
V: TRBV7-3
D: -
CDR3: CASSFSLGSSADTQYF
DNA: TGTGCCAGCAGCTTTAGCCTCGGGAGCAGTGCAGATACGCAGTATTTT

size: -
J: TRBJ2-7
V: TRBV18
D: TRBD1
CDR3: CASSLRGQGAYEQYF
DNA: TGTGCCAGCTCACTCCGTGGGCAGGGGGCCTACGAGCAGTACTTC

size: few
J: TRBJ1-3
V: TRBV7-2
D: TRBD1
CDR3: CASSTGTVGNTIYF
DNA: TGTGCCAGCAGCACGGGGACAGTGGGAAACACCATATATTTT

size: -
J: TRBJ1-1
V: TRBV6-2/TRBV6-3
D: -
CDR3: CASSLGKLEAFF
DNA: TGTGCCAGCAGTTTGGGGAAACTTGAAGCTTTCTTT

size: few
J: TRBJ2-1
V: TRBV11-2
D: -
CDR3: CASSLGAGSSYNEQFF
DNA: TGTGCCAGCAGCTTAGGGGCCGGGAGCTCCTACAATGAGCAGTTCTTC

size: -
J: TRBJ2-1
V: TRBV6-2/TRBV6-3
D: TRBD1
CDR3: CASSWDSYNEQFF
DNA: TGTGCCAGCAGTTGGGACAGCTACAATGAGCAGTTCTTC

size: many
J: TRBJ2-2
V: TRBV12-3/TRBV12-4
D: -
CDR3: CASNPGQPGELFF
DNA: TGTGCCAGCAACCCCGGACAACCCGGGGAGCTGTTTTTT

size: -
J: TRBJ1-5
V: TRBV29-1
D: TRBD1
CDR3: CSATTGTGSGPGAGSAQHF
DNA: TGCAGCGCAACCACCGGGACAGGGTCCGGGCCGGGTGCGGGGTCGGCCCAGCATTTT

size: many
J: TRBJ2-2
V: TRBV12-3/TRBV12-4
D: TRBD2
CDR3: CASSSSGSLAGELFF
DNA: TGTGCCAGCAGCTCTAGCGGGAGTTTGGCCGGGGAGCTGTTTTTT

size: many
J: TRBJ1-5
V: TRBV20-1
D: TRBD1
CDR3: CSATRTGNNQPQHF
DNA: TGCAGTGCTACCAGGACAGGGAATAACCAGCCCCAGCATTTT

size: few
J: TRBJ1-1
V: TRBV5-6
D: -
CDR3: CASSLPRGNTEAFF
DNA: TGTGCCAGCAGCTTGCCCAGGGGGAACACTGAAGCTTTCTTT

size: many
J: TRBJ2-3
V: TRBV14
D: -
CDR3: CASSRIAGVETDTQYF
DNA: TGTGCCAGCAGTCGCATTGCAGGTGTCGAGACGGATACGCAGTATTTT

size: -
J: TRBJ2-1
V: TRBV11-2
D: TRBD2
CDR3: CASSPGLAGGFYNEQFF
DNA: TGTGCCAGCAGCCCGGGACTAGCGGGAGGATTCTACAATGAGCAGTTCTTC

size: many
J: TRBJ2-3
V: TRBV2
D: TRBD2
CDR3: CASSELSHLAGDSDTDTQYF
DNA: TGTGCCAGCAGTGAACTTTCCCACTTAGCGGGAGATAGTGACACAGATACGCAGTATTTT

size: many
J: TRBJ2-1
V: TRBV14
D: -
CDR3: CASSQVGGASSYNEQFF
DNA: TGTGCCAGCAGCCAGGTGGGGGGAGCAAGCTCCTACAATGAGCAGTTCTTC

size: -
J: TRBJ1-6
V: TRBV28
D: -
CDR3: CASMANNSPLHF
DNA: TGTGCCAGCATGGCTAATAATTCACCCCTCCACTTT

size: few
J: TRBJ2-7
V: TRBV14
D: -
CDR3: CASSFSQETYEQYF
DNA: TGTGCCAGCAGCTTCTCCCAGGAAACTTACGAGCAGTACTTC

size: many
J: TRBJ1-3
V: TRBV6-1
D: -
CDR3: CASTDPGIVYSGNTIYF
DNA: TGTGCCAGCACGGATCCAGGGATAGTTTACTCTGGAAACACCATATATTTT

size: many
J: TRBJ2-7
V: TRBV30
D: -
CDR3: CAWRRRGAYEQYF
DNA: TGTGCCTGGAGGCGGAGAGGGGCCTACGAGCAGTACTTC